Given below is one T cell receptor (beta chain) in context. This sample was included in a study of identical twins. All donors were healthy, and all were Caucasian. TCRdb re-analysed the 5' RACE reads in MiXCR, keeping a single row per CDR3 protein. Altogether under 500,000 distinct CDR3 sequences are present, 14% being singletons, with the ten largest covering more than 0.8%. These same data were also listed under a study on yellow fever vaccine responses in identical twins.

Sequences were obtained from CD4+ T cells sorted from blood. This receptor was identified in a woman aged 18-30 years in good health.

The CDR3, as DNA: TGTGCCATCAGGACGAACACTGAAGCTTTCTTT. It is translated as CAIRTNTEAFF. The chain employs TRBV10-3 and TRBJ1-1; no firm D call. Deletions cut 6 bases from V and 1 base from J, with 3 bases between. CDR3 size: 11 residues. In germline, CDR1 is ENHRY, CDR2 SYGVKD.